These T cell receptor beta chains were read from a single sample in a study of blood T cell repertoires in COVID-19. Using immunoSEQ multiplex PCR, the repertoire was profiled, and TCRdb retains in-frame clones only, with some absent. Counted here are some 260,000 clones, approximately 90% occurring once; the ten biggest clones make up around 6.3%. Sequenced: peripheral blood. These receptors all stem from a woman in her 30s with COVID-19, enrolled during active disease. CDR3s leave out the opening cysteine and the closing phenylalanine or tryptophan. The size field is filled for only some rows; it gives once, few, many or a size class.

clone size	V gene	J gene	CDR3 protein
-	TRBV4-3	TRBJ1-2	ASSRRQGAYGYT
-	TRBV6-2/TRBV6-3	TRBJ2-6	ASSYPAGGIGANVLT
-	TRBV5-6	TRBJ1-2	ASSYYDRNYGYT
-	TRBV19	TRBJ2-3	ASSASWQGTDTQY
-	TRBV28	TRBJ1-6	ASKFRDRLLLH
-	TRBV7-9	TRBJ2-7	ASSLGAANYEQY
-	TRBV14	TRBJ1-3	ASSQVLSSSGNTIY
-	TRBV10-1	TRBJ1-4	ASSAGTGMNEKLF
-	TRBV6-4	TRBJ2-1	ASSDSSGLSYNEQF
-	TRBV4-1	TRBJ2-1	ASSPTQDRGLNNEQF
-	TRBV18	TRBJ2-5	ASSPQGYQETQY
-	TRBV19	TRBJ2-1	ASSEDSGTNEQF
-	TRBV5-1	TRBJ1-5	ASSSGDGNSNQPQH
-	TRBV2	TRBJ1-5	ASTGNPNQPQH
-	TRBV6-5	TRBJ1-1	ASSYSGTAAEAF
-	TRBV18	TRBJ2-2	ASSPGSAGVSGELF
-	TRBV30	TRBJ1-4	AWSVGGRNEKLF
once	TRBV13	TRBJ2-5	ASSSQREIWVRETQY
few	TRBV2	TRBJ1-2	ASRPGGSNYGYT
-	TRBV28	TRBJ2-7	ASSLDRIEEQY
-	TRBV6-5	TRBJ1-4	ASSLQINEKLF
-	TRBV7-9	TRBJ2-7	ASSRLAGGEDEQY
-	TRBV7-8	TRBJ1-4	ASSFTGGNEKLF
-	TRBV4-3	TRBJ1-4	ASSQVRLRGEKLF
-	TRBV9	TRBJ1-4	ASSVATGGEKLF
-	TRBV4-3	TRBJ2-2	ASSQGWDLELGELF
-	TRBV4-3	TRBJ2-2	ASSQEAANTGELF
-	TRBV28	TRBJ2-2	ASSRDRLSNTGELF
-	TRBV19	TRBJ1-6	ASSPQASYNSPLH
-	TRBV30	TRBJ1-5	AWSGGEYLSNQPQH
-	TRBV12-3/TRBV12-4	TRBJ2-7	ASSQTGSEQY
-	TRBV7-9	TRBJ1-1	ASSPKRRLNTEAF
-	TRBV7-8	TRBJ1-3	ASSLVLWGRAGNTIY
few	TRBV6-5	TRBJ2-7	ASSYARRGEQY
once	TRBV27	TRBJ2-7	ASRRLAGGSSYEQY
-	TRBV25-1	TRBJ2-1	ASSGLTKDKF
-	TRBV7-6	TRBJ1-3	ASSLDPSSSGNTIY
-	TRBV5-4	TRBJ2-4	ASSARGGLKNIQY
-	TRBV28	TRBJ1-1	ASTPGGGLNTEAF
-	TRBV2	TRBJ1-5	ASSPQNRGLNQPQH
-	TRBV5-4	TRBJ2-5	ASSLAAGRNQETQY
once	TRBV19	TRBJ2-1	ASSIRHGHNEQF